This T cell receptor (beta chain) was recovered during a study of cytomegalovirus exposure and HLA in healthy donors (dated by TCRdb to the late 2010s). Some background on the complete study: In an earlier analysis of 550 to 750 of the donors, approximately 260 Gb of sequence data and 117 million unique TCR beta sequences from about 190 million T cells were reported. All discovery cohort repertoires had been generated using a single sequencing platform. In a later analysis, previously published TCR beta repertoires from some 640 donors were re-analyzed and high-resolution HLA genotyping was added so that TCR occurrence patterns could be studied. High-throughput TCR immunosequencing, statistical association of individual TCRs with disease status, and machine learning were combined to predict cytomegalovirus infection status. In the later analysis, no new phenotypic data were used to find candidate immune exposures; instead, reliance was placed on TCR beta sequences and their occurrence across donors. Genome-wide SNP genotypes for about 65% of the roughly 670 donors were used in a later genetic analysis, which treated that subset as a discovery cohort. Among the approximately 420 genotyped donors, approximately 81% belonged to the genetic ancestry cluster associated with self-reported Caucasian donors. Four or five DR-DQ haplotypes were handled as single units for association and clustering because linkage in the cohort was strong. In an earlier analysis of over 550 of the donors, high-throughput TCR beta sequencing was used to judge whether each TCR beta V gene segment behaved as functional or pseudogenic. The T cell repertoires of about 700 subjects were profiled by immunosequencing and related to cytomegalovirus serostatus. Across 300 to 500 genotyped donors of the cohort, an average of roughly 200,000 unique TCR beta nucleotide sequences per donor were sequenced, and roughly a sixth of those sequences were non-productive. In addition to the first cohort of hundreds of subjects, a separate validation cohort of approximately 120 different subjects was used. Donor age, sex, ethnicity and CMV serostatus were compiled alongside the repertoire data. An early release that covered around 590 HLA-typed donors contained around 300 gigabases of sequencing data and around 85 million unique TCR sequences. The number of donors typed differed by locus, with roughly 629-640 for A, B, C, DRB1 and DQB1, over 500 for DQA1, approximately 580 for DPA1, and some 450 for DPB1. The study aimed to test whether signatures of past pathogen exposure could be identified by cataloging public T cell receptors. HLA typing included class I and class II loci at four-digit resolution.

The library was prepared using the immunoSEQ multiplex PCR assay. For the multiplex PCR, a mixture combining 60 forward primers for TCR Vbeta segments and 13 reverse primers for TCR Jbeta segments was used. Amplification of the CDR3 region of rearranged TCR beta genes was performed with a multiplex PCR assay on genomic DNA. The amplified TCR beta libraries were sequenced on the Illumina HiSeq System as 87-base-pair reads. In the source study's methods: A later analysis counted some 80 million unique TCR beta chains across the 640 or so repertoires, and roughly 9.9 million of these chains were shared by at least two donors. To remove PCR and sequencing errors, raw reads were error-corrected and collapsed into unique sequences using a nearest-neighbor algorithm that merged closely related sequences. CDR3 sequences were aligned to IMGT reference sequences to assign V, D and J gene segments. For a sequence to be retained, a match of at least six nucleotides to both a V gene segment and a J gene segment was required. Rearrangements were classified as productive when the CDR3 lacked stop codons and remained in frame with V and J, and all other rearrangements were classified as non-productive. CDR3 was defined according to IMGT convention as the region running from the second conserved V-encoded cysteine to the conserved J-encoded phenylalanine. In an earlier analysis of roughly 610 of the donors, sequences lacking an unambiguous match to a single V gene segment were excluded. In an earlier analysis of several hundred of the donors, a V segment was called functional when productive rearrangements were above 56.7%, and segregating when the standard deviation between donors exceeded 5%. To diagnose cytomegalovirus status from the catalog of TCR beta chain sequences, a statistical classification framework was built. In a later analysis, TCR nucleotide sequences were compared against IMGT/GENE-DB human TR gene sequences so that V and J genes could be assigned. In a later analysis, CDR3 sequences and most-parsimonious VDJ recombination scenarios were assigned using the TCRdist pipeline. In a later analysis, each TCR beta chain was defined by its CDR3 amino acid sequence together with its V-gene family, and reads without a unique V-gene family were excluded. A later analysis removed 550 to 650 highly shared, low-generation-probability nucleotide sequences to deal with suspected cross-contamination and a sequencing artifact. In a later analysis, a clonal expansion index for each public chain was calculated from normalized within-repertoire ranks of inferred template counts. In a later analysis, generation probabilities were computed with a VDJ recombination model fitted to out-of-frame rearrangements, and the resulting probabilities were checked against IGoR. A later analysis scored TCR-TCR, TCR-HLA and TCR-CMV co-occurrence with hypergeometric tests, applying a repertoire-size bias correction to TCR pairs. To estimate false discovery rates, a later analysis permuted the HLA or CMV assignments 20 times. In a later analysis, co-occurring TCRs were grouped using DBSCAN, with TCRdist sequence similarity added in when clustering inside HLA-allele-positive subsets. Repertoires with fewer than 30,000 or more than 120,000 public chains, plus five repertoires with anomalous nucleotide sharing, were excluded from co-occurrence clustering. TCRdb obtained this table from immuneACCESS and retained in-frame rearrangements with V and J assigned. These tables miss some clones; where compared with another copy, unresolved V genes account for less than half of the shortfall, and the remainder is unexplained. The DNA was the basis for D and trimming; V, J and clone size are from that table. The sample's records list roughly 120,000 clones. In total, the top ten clones hold approximately 2.6% of the sample.

In regard to this clone: Its antigen is unknown.

Including cysteine and phenylalanine, the CDR3 has 15 amino acids. The read is trimmed to its CDR3 DNA, 45 bases read in frame from base 1. From a lookup of the germline V gene, CDR1 and CDR2 are SNHLY and FYNNEI. A distance of 17 bases separates the germline ends of V and J, which lose 5 bases and 3 bases respectively. The cohort consisted of more than 650 healthy bone marrow donors. At the time of sampling, every cohort member was nominally healthy, though immune exposures that went unrecorded were likely present. The donor tested CMV seronegative and was one of the 352 seronegative cohort members. A peripheral blood sample was collected from each donor, and TCR beta sequencing was performed on peripheral blood mononuclear cells. Genomic DNA extraction from the blood cell samples was performed with the Qiagen DNeasy Blood Extraction Kit. Study-level results and caveats: Because some donors lacked HLA typing at each locus, the association tests relied only on the typed subset. In a later analysis, around 17,000 TCR beta sequences were associated with specific HLA alleles at a false discovery rate of 0.05. Roughly uniform sequencing depth across donors was assumed in presence/absence analyses, although this assumption may not hold. In a later analysis, HLA-associated TCR beta chains showed more clonal expansion and lower generation probabilities than non-associated chains that were equally common. In this cohort, only TCR beta chains were sequenced, and detectable features were limited by the absence of alpha or paired-chain data. For the cohort, immune exposure information was limited to CMV serostatus. A few of the identified cytomegalovirus-associated TCR beta chains were confirmed in vitro to be specific for cytomegalovirus antigens. A later analysis found that TCR association rates varied across HLA loci, with DRB1 alleles showing the most associated TCRs and HLA-C alleles the fewest. Most CMV-associated TCR beta chains appeared to be HLA-restricted in a later analysis, and the HLA associations seemed to be driven largely by CMV exposure. An association between a missense DCLRE1C variant and V-gene and J-gene trimming of TCR beta chains was found in a later genetic analysis and replicated in an independent cohort. It was suggested by the authors that the approach could potentially be generalized to other disease states and immunological phenotypes. The 87-base-pair reads could not distinguish some IMGT-functional V segments, including TRBV6-2 and TRBV6-3, so those segments were excluded. Broadly in line with IMGT annotations, most TCR beta V segments showed up in productive rearrangements about 87% or about 30% of the time in an earlier analysis of under 700 of the donors. According to a later genetic analysis, donors in an Asian-associated ancestry cluster had fewer N-insertions in productive TCRs than the approximately 710-donor mean. When HLA alleles, especially DR and DQ, strongly co-occurred, attributing TCR associations to individual alleles was difficult. The classifier was reported to diagnose cytomegalovirus status with high specificity and sensitivity in both the original cohort and the validation cohort. The earlier analysis of some 560 of the donors excluded 15 to 20 rarely observed V segments, including chromosome 9 orphons, because counts were too low. A further reported finding was that TCR beta sequences accurately predicted the HLA-A and HLA-B alleles for most subjects in the first cohort. The sequencing pipeline was judged likely to have produced a cluster of highly shared sequence variants as a technical artifact. Correlated functional status among segregating V segments might reflect linkage disequilibrium, but an unknown experimental factor could not be ruled out. A later analysis reported that several top co-occurrence clusters appeared linked to parvovirus B19, influenza, CMV and Epstein-Barr virus. Most TCR sequences were seen in very few donors, while some public TCRs were found in many individuals. The study gave a list of under 200 TCR beta chains associated with cytomegalovirus.

The rearrangement combines TRBV2 with TRBJ2-7, with a tentative D gene TRBD1 over 6 matching bases. The sample was PBMCs. The clonotype comes from a man in his thirties or forties in good health and CMV-seronegative. The DNA reads as follows: TGTGCCAGCAGTCCAGACAGGCGGTCTGTCTACGAGCAGTACTTC. Translated, it gives CASSPDRRSVYEQYF.